One sample yielded the 10 T cell receptor beta chains listed below, sequenced in a study of OX40 agonist ivuxolimab in advanced cancers. TCRdb keeps only in-frame clones here, not all; method: immunoSEQ multiplex PCR. Of about 94,000 clones detected, roughly 91% appear once; the ten largest clones hold about 0.29%. The sequenced sample was CD4+ or CD8+ T cells sorted from blood, obtained in a trial of the OX40 agonist ivuxolimab. The receptors stem from an adult with an advanced solid tumor such as melanoma, head and neck, liver or kidney cancer.

The chain employs TRBV19 and TRBJ1-5; 9 bases are shared with TRBD1. Trimming cost V 7 bases and J 0 bases; bases outside gene matches: 7. This CDR3 contains 16 residues. The germline V gene encodes CDR1 LNHDA and CDR2 SQIVND (reference sequence). The CDR3 protein is CASTKQGAFSNQPQHF. The CDR3, as DNA: TGTGCCAGTACCAAACAGGGGGCGTTTAGCAATCAGCCCCAGCATTTT.

The rearrangement joins TRBV4-3 to TRBJ2-1; D is ambiguous. Germline V gives CDR1 LGHNA, CDR2 YSLEER. The CDR3 covers 14 residues. Trimming cost V 1 base and J 0 bases, with 4 bases left between them. The CDR3 reads CASSQGNSYNEQFF. Here the CDR3 DNA reads TGCGCCAGCAGCCAAGGGAACTCCTACAATGAGCAGTTCTTC.

The genes are TRBV11-3 and TRBJ1-1, with D perhaps matching TRBD1 (6 bases). The length of the CDR3 is 15 residues. Looked up from germline, CDR1 is SGHNT and CDR2 is YENEEA. Trimming left V 5 bases short and J 4 bases short, with 17 bases between. The CDR3 DNA follows: TGTGCCAGCAGCCCGACCGGGGGGCCGAGCACTGAAGCTTTCTTT. It codes for CASSPTGGPSTEAFF.

Turning to this clone: This specimen includes other DNA sequences encoding the same CDR3. This rearrangement joins TRBV7-9 to TRBJ1-5; perhaps TRBD1 as D (5 bases). CDR3 size: 15 residues. The germline gives CDR1 SEHNR, CDR2 FQNEAQ (reference sequence). Trimming shortened V by 0 bases and J by 3 bases, and 9 bases separated the two germline ends. CDR3 sequence reads: CASSLAGGYNQPQHF. CDR3 DNA: TGTGCCAGCAGCTTAGCCGGGGGTTACAATCAGCCCCAGCATTTT.

The chain uses TRBV18 and TRBJ2-6; D is perhaps TRBD2 (5 bases). The V gene's germline CDR1 is KGHSH and CDR2 LQKENI. The CDR3 consists of 16 residues. With 2 bases removed from V and 3 bases from J, the gap between germline ends came to 11 bases. The CDR3 is CASSPFSSLGANVLTF. The CDR3, as DNA: TGTGCCAGCTCACCATTCTCTAGCCTTGGGGCCAACGTCCTGACTTTC.

The rearrangement links TRBV5-1 to TRBJ2-6; 8 positions match TRBD1. The CDR3 spans 15 residues. Germline assignment: CDR1 SGHRS and CDR2 YFSETQ. J lost 0 bases, V lost 4 bases, and 0 bases had no gene match. The CDR3 DNA is TGCGCCAGCAGCGGACAGGGCTCTGGGGCCAACGTCCTGACTTTC. Protein: CASSGQGSGANVLTF.

This rearrangement joins TRBV5-1 to TRBJ2-5; 9 bases fit TRBD2. With V trimmed by 4 bases and J by 2 bases, 9 bases remained unmatched. CDR1 and CDR2 (germline): SGHRS, YFSETQ. The CDR3 length is 16 residues. CDR3 amino acids: CASSVHLAGGQETQYF. CDR3 nucleotides: TGCGCCAGCAGCGTCCACCTCGCGGGGGGGCAAGAGACCCAGTACTTC.

J is TRBJ2-5 and V is TRBV5-4, with 7 bases matching TRBD1. This CDR3 is 14 amino acids long. V dropped 2 bases and J dropped 2; count of bases not matched to a gene: 3. Germline V gene sequence: CDR1 SGHNT, CDR2 YYREEE (reference sequence). The CDR3 loop is CASSLGQAQETQYF. The DNA for the CDR3 is TGTGCCAGCAGCTTAGGACAGGCACAAGAGACCCAGTACTTC.

The rearrangement links TRBV5-6 to TRBJ1-1, with D perhaps matching TRBD1 (6 bases). V lost 3 bases and J lost 2, with 17 bases in between. The germline V gene encodes CDR1 SGHDT and CDR2 YYEEEE. The CDR3 consists of 16 residues. CDR3: CASSSELGGLNTEAFF. CDR3 nucleotide sequence: TGTGCCAGCAGCTCTGAACTGGGGGGCTTAAACACTGAAGCTTTCTTT.

The J gene is TRBJ2-3, the V gene TRBV7-2; 9 bases match TRBD2. The V gene's germline CDR1 is SGHTA and CDR2 FQGNSA. Germline trimming cut 2 bases from V and 3 bases from J; bases unmatched to any gene: 12. This CDR3 has 18 residues. The chain's CDR3 is CASSLNLAGGLTTDTQYF. The CDR3 DNA sequence: TGTGCCAGCAGCTTAAACTTGGCGGGGGGGCTCACGACAGATACGCAGTATTTT.